This TCR beta chain emerged from a study of glioma-infiltrating T cells after dendritic cell vaccination. Between the trimmed V and J ends, which lost 4 bases and 5 bases, there was a span of 15 bases. The CDR3 contains 14 residues. From germline, CDR1 is SGHRS and CDR2 YFSETQ. Profiling relied on immunoSEQ multiplex PCR, and the TCRdb table lists in-frame clones only, not all of them. The sample records 93,000 or so clones, around 80% being singletons. This rearrangement joins TRBV5-1 to TRBJ2-5; D may be TRBD2 (5 bases). This TCR was sampled from a human donor with glioblastoma. The sequencing here drew on blood, taken before dendritic cell vaccination. Here the CDR3 reads CASSAGRGTETQYF. The CDR3, as DNA: TGCGCCAGCAGCGCTGGACGGGGAACGGAGACCCAGTACTTC.